Listed below are T cell receptor beta chains from one sample, sequenced in a study of cytomegalovirus exposure and HLA in healthy donors. Using immunoSEQ multiplex PCR, the repertoire was profiled, and TCRdb retains in-frame clones only, with some absent. The sample yields roughly 130,000 clones, 75% to 85% seen once. Sequencing was carried out using PBMCs. Receptors were obtained from a man aged 40-55 years in good health and CMV-seronegative. Each CDR3 is given without its conserved first and last residue. Fields, in order: V gene, J gene, clone size, CDR3 protein. Rows give clone size only sometimes, using once, few, many, or a class for an expanded clone.

TRBV10-3	TRBJ2-2	-	AISEPGLRGYTGELF
TRBV5-1	TRBJ2-6	-	ASSKTVSGANVLT
TRBV27	TRBJ1-3	-	ASDRPGQGAGNTIY
TRBV7-9	TRBJ2-7	-	ASTGLSSSYEQY
TRBV30	TRBJ2-3	-	ASTGASTDTQY
TRBV9	TRBJ2-5	-	ASSVGQGLETQY
TRBV5-4	TRBJ2-5	-	ASSLEANHQETQY
TRBV5-1	TRBJ1-3	few	ASSLAPTLDGNTIY
TRBV2	TRBJ2-3	-	ASSLLTDTQY
TRBV6-5	TRBJ1-4	-	ASSYSTRATEKLF
TRBV7-9	TRBJ2-1	once	ASSLVGTGEYNEQF
TRBV2	TRBJ1-1	once	ASATDTEAF
TRBV7-8	TRBJ1-1	-	ASSLQGASTEAF
TRBV19	TRBJ1-5	-	ASSVQQGQPQH
TRBV5-1	TRBJ1-2	-	ASGQGDYGYT
TRBV6-5	TRBJ1-2	-	ASSYSRVPVYGYT
TRBV11-3	TRBJ2-7	-	ASSRTGEYYEQY
TRBV27	TRBJ1-2	-	ASSLGTGLHGYT
TRBV5-8	TRBJ2-4	-	ASSWGDHKGIQY
TRBV10-3	-	-	AISARDRAHEQY
TRBV2	TRBJ1-4	few	ASSALSRLYEKLF
TRBV29-1	TRBJ2-5	-	SVDRTGGEEQY
TRBV29-1	TRBJ1-2	-	SVLSAYGYT